This T cell receptor beta chain appears in the sequencing data of a study of CD8+ T cells in alopecia areata. Trimming shortened V by 2 bases and J by 4 bases, and 11 bases separated the two germline ends. The germline V gene has CDR1 SGHVS and CDR2 FNYEAQ. The CDR3 sequence is 15 residues long. Once RNA had been extracted, it was reverse transcribed into cDNA to act as the sequencing template. Profiling relied on immunoSEQ multiplex PCR, and the TCRdb table lists in-frame clones only, not all of them. The sample lists 150,000 or so clones, 65% to 75% occurring once. This receptor was taken from a human donor with alopecia areata. This chain connects TRBV7-6 to TRBJ2-2, with D maybe TRBD2 (7 bases). Here the sequenced sample was CD8+ T cells sorted from blood, taken at week 0. The CDR3 reads CASSLRGGGTGELFF. DNA of the CDR3: TGTGCCAGCAGCTTACGCGGGGGCGGCACCGGGGAGCTGTTTTTT.